This T cell receptor beta chain was found in a study of identical twins. The study, taken as a whole, reports: Models predicted too little out-of-frame TCR alpha sharing in monozygotic twins.

CDR1 and CDR2 from the germline V gene are MNHEY and SVGAGI. J lost 8 bases, V lost 0 bases, and 10 bases had no gene match. The CDR3 runs 16 residues. Template switching added a universal primer site; cDNA carried unique molecular identifiers. TCRdb passed the 5' RACE reads through MiXCR, listing each CDR3 protein once. The sample records about 490,000 distinct CDR3 sequences, roughly 15% being singletons. This clonotype appeared a single time. Its antigen is undetermined. In addition, the sample was reused for a study of yellow fever vaccine responses in identical twins.

This sequence was found in a woman aged 18 to 35 in good health. The chain joins TRBV6-5 to TRBJ1-2; TRBD1 matches at 9 bases. The sample comprised CD4+ T cells sorted from blood. In DNA, the CDR3 is TGTGCCAGCAGTTACTCGGGGACAGGGTTAACGCTCGGCTACACCTTC. Translating gives CASSYSGTGLTLGYTF.